What follows is one TCR beta chain and its context. Its antigen remains unidentified. The sample originates from a study of CD8 T cells in ankylosing spondylitis. Whole-study results and caveats: It appeared that ankylosing spondylitis blood was characterized by a TCR beta motif of roughly 8 highly homologous variants.

Germline V gene lookup returns CDR1 MNHEY and CDR2 SVGAGI. This CDR3 has 18 amino acids. The J segment lost 1 base and the V segment lost 3 bases, leaving 9 bases of the junction unmatched. TCRdb redid the calling of the 5' RACE reads with MiXCR, one entry per CDR3 protein. The data contain a few hundred thousand distinct CDR3 sequences, approximately 20% of them singletons. V is TRBV6-5 and J is TRBJ2-7; 13 bases are a match to TRBD2. Sequenced material: blood, either unsorted or a sorted T cell fraction (not recorded which). The receptor's source is a male donor with ankylosing spondylitis. The CDR3 region is CASSYYRLAGGYSYEQYF. The CDR3 coding sequence is TGTGCCAGCAGTTATTACCGACTAGCGGGAGGTTATTCCTACGAGCAGTACTTC.